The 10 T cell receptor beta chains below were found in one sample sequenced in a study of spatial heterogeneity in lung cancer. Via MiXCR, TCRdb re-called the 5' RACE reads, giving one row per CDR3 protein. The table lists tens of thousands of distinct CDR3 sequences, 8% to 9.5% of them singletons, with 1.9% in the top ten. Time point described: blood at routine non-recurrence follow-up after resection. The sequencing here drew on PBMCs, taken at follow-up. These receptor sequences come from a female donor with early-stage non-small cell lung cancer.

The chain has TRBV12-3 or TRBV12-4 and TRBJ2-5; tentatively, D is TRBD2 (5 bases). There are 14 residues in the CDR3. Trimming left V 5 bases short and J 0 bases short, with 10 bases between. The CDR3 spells CASSPAGHQETQYF. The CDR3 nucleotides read TGTGCCAGCAGTCCTGCGGGCCACCAAGAGACCCAGTACTTC.

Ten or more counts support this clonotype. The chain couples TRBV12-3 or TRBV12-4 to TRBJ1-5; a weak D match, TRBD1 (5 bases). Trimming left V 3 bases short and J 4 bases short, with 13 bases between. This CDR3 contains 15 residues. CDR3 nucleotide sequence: TGTGCCAGCAGTTTTAGGGTTCGGGGGAATCAGCCCCAGCATTTT. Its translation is CASSFRVRGNQPQHF.

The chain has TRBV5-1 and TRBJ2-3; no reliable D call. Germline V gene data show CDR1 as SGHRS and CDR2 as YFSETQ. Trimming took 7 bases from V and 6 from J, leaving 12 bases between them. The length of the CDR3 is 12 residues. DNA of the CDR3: TGCGCCAGCGCCTCCGAGAGGGATACGCAGTATTTT. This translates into CASASERDTQYF.

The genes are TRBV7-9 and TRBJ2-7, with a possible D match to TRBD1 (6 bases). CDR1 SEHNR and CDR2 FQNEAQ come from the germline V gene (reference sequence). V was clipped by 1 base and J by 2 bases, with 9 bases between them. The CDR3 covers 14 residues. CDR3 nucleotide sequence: TGTGCCAGCAGCTTAGAGGACAGAACCTACGAGCAGTACTTC. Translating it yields CASSLEDRTYEQYF.

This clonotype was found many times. This chain's CDR3 is CASSQSSDTQYF. The DNA of the CDR3 is TGTGCCAGCAGTCAATCCTCCGATACGCAGTATTTT. This chain uses TRBV27 with TRBJ2-3; no firm D call. Trimming pared 5 bases from V and 6 bases from J, leaving 9 bases between. Germline V gene data show CDR1 as MNHEY and CDR2 as SMNVEV (reference sequence). CDR3 size: 12 residues.

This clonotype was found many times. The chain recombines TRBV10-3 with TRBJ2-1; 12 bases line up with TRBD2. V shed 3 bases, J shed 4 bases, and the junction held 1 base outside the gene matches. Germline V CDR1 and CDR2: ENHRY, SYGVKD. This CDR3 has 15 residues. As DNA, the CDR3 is TGTGCCATCAGTGACGGACTAGCGGGATACAATGAGCAGTTCTTC. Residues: CAISDGLAGYNEQFF.

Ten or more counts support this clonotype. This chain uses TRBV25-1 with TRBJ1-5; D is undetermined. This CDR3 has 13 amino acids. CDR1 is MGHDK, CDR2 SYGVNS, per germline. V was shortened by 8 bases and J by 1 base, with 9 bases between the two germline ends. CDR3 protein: CASQRGSNQPQHF. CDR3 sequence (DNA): TGTGCCAGCCAAAGAGGGAGCAATCAGCCCCAGCATTTT.

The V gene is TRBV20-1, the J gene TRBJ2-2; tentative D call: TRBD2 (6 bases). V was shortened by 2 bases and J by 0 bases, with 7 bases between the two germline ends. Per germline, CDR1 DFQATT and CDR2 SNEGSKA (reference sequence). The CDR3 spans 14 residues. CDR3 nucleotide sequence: TGCAGTGCTAGATTAGCGGCGAACACCGGGGAGCTGTTTTTT. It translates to CSARLAANTGELFF.

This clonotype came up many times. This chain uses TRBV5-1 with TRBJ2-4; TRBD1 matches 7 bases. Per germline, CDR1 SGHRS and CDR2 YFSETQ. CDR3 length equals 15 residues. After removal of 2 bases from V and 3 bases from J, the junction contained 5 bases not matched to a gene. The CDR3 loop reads CASSLQGPDKNIQYF. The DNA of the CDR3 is TGCGCCAGCAGCTTACAGGGGCCAGACAAAAACATTCAGTACTTC. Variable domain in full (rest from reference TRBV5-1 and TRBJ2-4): KAGVTQTPRYLIKTRGQQVTLSCSPISGHRSVSWYQQTPGQGLQFLFEYFSETQRNKGNFPGRFSGRQFSNSRSEMNVSTLELGDSALYLCASSLQGPDKNIQYFGAGTRLSVL.

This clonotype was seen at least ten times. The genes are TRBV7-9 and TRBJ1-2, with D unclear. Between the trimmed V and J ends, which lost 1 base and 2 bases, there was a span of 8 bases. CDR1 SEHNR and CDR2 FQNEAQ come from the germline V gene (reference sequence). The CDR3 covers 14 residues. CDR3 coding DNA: TGTGCCAGCAGCTTAGGCGGCAGAAACTATGGCTACACCTTC. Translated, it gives CASSLGGRNYGYTF.